The entry below describes one T cell receptor (beta chain). Its matching antigen is unknown. This record comes from a study of T cell repertoires in aging, cancer and after chemotherapy. Study-wide background: Six age groups, ranging from 30 or younger to 70 or older, included the donors.

General study findings and limits: Loss of evenness, beyond lost richness, contributed to age-related TCR diversity decline in cancer patients. Lymphoid organ infiltration in hematological cancer patients may impair thymic emigration or peripheral T cell expansion. Immunological memory after chemotherapy cannot be judged from the repertoire data.

TCR beta rearrangements were amplified from peripheral blood genomic DNA. Germline V gene sequence: CDR1 SEHNR, CDR2 FQNEAQ (reference sequence). V was clipped by 1 base and J by 6 bases, with 12 bases between them. This CDR3 is built from 14 residues. Rearranged V-D-J TRB sequences were amplified with a mixed TRB-A/B primer pool. TCRdb re-called the multiplex PCR reads through MiXCR, storing one row per CDR3 protein. This sample has about 1,400 distinct CDR3 sequences, with about 47% found just once. The source of this sequence is a human donor with a blood cancer. The chain has TRBV7-9 and TRBJ1-2, with no clear D. The sample comprised blood. CDR3 protein: CASSLVYSADGYTF. CDR3 DNA sequence: TGTGCCAGCAGCTTAGTTTACAGTGCGGATGGCTACACCTTC.